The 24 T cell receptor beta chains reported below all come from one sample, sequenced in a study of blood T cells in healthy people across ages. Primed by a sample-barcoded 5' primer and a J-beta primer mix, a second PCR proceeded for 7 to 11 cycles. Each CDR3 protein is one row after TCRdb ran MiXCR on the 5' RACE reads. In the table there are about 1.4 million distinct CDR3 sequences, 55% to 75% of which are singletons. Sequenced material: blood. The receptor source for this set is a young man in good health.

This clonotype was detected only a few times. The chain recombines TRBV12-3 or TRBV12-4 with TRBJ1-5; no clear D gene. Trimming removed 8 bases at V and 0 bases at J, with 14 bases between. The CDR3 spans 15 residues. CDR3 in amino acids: CASSLGTASNQPQHF. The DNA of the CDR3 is TGTGCCAGCTCCCTCGGAACGGCTAGCAATCAGCCCCAGCATTTT.

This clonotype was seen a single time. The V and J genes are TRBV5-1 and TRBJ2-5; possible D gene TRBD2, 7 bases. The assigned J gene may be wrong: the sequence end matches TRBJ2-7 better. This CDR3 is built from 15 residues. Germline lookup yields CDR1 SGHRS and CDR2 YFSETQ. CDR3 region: CASSRGGAGIYEQYF. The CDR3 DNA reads TGCGCCAGCAGCAGAGGGGGGGCGGGTATCTACGAGCAGTACTTC.

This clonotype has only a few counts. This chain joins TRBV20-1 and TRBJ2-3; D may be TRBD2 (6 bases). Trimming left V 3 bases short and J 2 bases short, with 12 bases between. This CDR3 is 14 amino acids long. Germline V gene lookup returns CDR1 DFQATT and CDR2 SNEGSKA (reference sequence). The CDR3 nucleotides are TGCAGTGCTAGGGGACTTCTCTCCACAGATACGCAGTATTTT. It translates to CSARGLLSTDTQYF.

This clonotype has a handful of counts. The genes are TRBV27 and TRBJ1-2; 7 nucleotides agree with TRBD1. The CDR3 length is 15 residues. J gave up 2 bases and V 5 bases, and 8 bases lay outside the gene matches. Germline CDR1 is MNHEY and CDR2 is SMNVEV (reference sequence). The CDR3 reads CASSPQGGQNYGYTF. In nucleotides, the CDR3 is TGTGCCAGCAGTCCCCAGGGGGGGCAAAACTATGGCTACACCTTC.

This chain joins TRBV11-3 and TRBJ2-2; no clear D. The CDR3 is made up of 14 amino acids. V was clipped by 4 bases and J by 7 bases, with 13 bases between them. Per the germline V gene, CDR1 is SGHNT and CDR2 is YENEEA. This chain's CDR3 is CASSSRSAFGELFF. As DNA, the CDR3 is TGTGCCAGCAGCTCCCGATCGGCATTCGGGGAGCTGTTTTTT.

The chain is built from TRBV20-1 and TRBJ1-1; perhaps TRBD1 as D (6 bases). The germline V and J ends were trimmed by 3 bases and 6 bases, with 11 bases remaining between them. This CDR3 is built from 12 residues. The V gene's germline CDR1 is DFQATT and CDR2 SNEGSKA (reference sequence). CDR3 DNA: TGCAGTGCTAGTGGGGGCAGAGCTGAAGCTTTCTTT. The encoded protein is CSASGGRAEAFF.

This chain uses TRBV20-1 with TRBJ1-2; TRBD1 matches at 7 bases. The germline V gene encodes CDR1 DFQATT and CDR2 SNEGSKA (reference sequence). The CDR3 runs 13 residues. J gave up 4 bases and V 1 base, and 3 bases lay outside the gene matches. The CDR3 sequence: CSARVGQLYGYTF. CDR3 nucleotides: TGCAGTGCTAGAGTGGGACAGCTCTATGGCTACACCTTC.

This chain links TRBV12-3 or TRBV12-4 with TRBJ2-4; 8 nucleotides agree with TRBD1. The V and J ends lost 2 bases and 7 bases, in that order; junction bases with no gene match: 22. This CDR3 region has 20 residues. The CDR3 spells CASSLLLSRDRPNIDNIQYF. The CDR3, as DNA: TGTGCCAGCAGTTTACTTTTGTCCCGGGACAGGCCCAATATTGACAACATTCAGTACTTC.

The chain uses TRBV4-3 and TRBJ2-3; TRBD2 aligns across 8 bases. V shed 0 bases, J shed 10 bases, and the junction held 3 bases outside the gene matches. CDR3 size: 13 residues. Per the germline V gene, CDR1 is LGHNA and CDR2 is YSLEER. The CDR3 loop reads CASSQDSGGAQYF. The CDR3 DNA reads TGCGCCAGCAGCCAAGATTCGGGAGGGGCGCAGTATTTT.

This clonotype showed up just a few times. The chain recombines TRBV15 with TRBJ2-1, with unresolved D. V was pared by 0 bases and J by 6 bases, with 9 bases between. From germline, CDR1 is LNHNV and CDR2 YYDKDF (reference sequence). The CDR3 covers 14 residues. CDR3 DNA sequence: TGTGCCACCAGCAGAGATAGCACTTTCAATGAGCAGTTCTTC. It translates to CATSRDSTFNEQFF.

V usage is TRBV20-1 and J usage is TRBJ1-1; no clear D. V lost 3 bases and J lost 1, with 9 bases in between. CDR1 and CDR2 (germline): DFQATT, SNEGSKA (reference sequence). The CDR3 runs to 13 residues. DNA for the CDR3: TGCAGTGCTAGTGGGCAGACGAACACTGAAGCTTTCTTT. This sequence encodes CSASGQTNTEAFF.

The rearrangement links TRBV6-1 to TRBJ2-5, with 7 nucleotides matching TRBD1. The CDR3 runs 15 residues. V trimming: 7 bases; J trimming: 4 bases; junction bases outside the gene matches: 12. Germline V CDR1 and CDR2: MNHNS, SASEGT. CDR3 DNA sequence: TGTGCCAGCACCCGGACAGGCGAGAGCTTAGAGACCCAGTACTTC. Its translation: CASTRTGESLETQYF.

The CDR3 loop reads CASSKCPSLINQPQHF. CDR3 nucleotides: TGTGCCAGCAGCAAATGCCCCAGTTTAATCAATCAGCCCCAGCATTTT. The J gene is TRBJ1-5, the V gene TRBV21-1; TRBD1 was called by the table and not checked on the DNA. TRBV21-1 is given as a pseudogene. CDR3 size: 16 residues.

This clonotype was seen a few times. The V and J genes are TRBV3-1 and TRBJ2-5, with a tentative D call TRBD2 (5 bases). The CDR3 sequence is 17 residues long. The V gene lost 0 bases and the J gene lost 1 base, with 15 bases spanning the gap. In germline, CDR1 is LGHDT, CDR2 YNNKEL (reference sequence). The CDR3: CASSQDHGENIQETQYF. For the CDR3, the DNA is TGTGCCAGCAGCCAAGATCATGGGGAGAATATCCAAGAGACCCAGTACTTC.

CDR3 loop: CASRAGVADTEAFF. The CDR3 DNA sequence: TGTGCCAGCCGGGCGGGGGTGGCGGACACTGAAGCTTTCTTT. This chain joins TRBV3-1 and TRBJ1-1, with D possibly being TRBD1 (5 bases). The length of the CDR3 is 14 residues. Germline lookup yields CDR1 LGHDT and CDR2 YNNKEL (reference sequence). V lost 8 bases and J lost 3, with 16 bases in between.

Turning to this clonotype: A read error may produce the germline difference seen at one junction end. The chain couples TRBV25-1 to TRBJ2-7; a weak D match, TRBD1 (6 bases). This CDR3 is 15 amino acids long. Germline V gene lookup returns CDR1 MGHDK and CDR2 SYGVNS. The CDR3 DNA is TGTGCCAGCAGTGGGGGACACGGAACCTCCGACGAGCAGTACTTC. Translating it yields CASSGGHGTSDEQYF.

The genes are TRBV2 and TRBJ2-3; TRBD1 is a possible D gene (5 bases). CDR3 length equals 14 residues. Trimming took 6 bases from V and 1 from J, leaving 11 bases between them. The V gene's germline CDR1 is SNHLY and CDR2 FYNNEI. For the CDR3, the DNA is TGTGCCAGCAGCCCGACAGCCCGCACAGATACGCAGTATTTT. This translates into CASSPTARTDTQYF.

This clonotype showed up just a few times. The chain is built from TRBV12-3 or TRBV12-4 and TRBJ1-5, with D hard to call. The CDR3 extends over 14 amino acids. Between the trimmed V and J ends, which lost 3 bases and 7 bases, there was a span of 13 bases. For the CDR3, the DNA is TGTGCCAGCAGTTTCGGACTTCTCGGCCAGCCCCAGCATTTT. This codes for CASSFGLLGQPQHF.

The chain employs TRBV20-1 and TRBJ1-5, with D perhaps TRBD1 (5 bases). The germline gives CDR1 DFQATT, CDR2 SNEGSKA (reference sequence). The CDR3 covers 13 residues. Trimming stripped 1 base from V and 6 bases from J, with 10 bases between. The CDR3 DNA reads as TGCAGTGCTAGAGGGGGAGGGGTTCAGCCCCAGCATTTT. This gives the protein CSARGGGVQPQHF.

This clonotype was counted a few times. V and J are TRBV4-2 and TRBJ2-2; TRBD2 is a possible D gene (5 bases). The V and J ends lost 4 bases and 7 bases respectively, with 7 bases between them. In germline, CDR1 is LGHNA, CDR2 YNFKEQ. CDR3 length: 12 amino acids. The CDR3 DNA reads TGTGCCAGCAGCCCGGGGAGCGGGGAGCTGTTTTTT. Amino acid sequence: CASSPGSGELFF.

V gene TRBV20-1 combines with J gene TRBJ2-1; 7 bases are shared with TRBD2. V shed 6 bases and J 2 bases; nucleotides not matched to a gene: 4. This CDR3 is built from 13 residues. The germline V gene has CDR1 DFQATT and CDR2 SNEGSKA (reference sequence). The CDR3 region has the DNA TGCAGTGCAAAGGGACTAACCTACAATGAGCAGTTCTTC. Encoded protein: CSAKGLTYNEQFF.

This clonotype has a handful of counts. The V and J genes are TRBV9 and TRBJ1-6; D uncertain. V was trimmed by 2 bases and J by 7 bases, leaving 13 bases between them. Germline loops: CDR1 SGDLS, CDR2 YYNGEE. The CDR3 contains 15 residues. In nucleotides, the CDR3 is TGTGCCAGCAGCGTCGACTCGTGGGCAAATTCACCCCTCCACTTT. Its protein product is CASSVDSWANSPLHF.

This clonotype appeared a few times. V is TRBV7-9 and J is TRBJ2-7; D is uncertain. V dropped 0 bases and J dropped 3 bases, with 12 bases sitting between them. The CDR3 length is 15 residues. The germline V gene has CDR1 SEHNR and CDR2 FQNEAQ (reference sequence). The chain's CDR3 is CASSLALVGSYEQYF. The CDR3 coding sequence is TGTGCCAGCAGCTTAGCGCTGGTGGGCAGCTACGAGCAGTACTTC.

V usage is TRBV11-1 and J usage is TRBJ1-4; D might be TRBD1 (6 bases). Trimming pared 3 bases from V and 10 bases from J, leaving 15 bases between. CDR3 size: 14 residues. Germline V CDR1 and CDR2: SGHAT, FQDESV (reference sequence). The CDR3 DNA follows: TGTGCCAGCAGCTTCGGGCAGGGGAACCGAAAACTGTTTTTT. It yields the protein CASSFGQGNRKLFF. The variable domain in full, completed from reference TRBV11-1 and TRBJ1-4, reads EAEVAQSPRYKITEKSQAVAFWCDPISGHATLYWYRQILGQGPELLVQFQDESVVDDSQLPKDRFSAERLKGVDSTLKIQPAELGDSAMYLCASSFGQGNRKLFFGSGTQLSVL.